This is a list of T cell receptor beta chains from one sample in a study of CD8 T cells in Susac syndrome. TCRdb called the immunoSEQ multiplex PCR reads again in MiXCR, with one record for every CDR3 protein. The data contain 150,000 to 200,000 distinct CDR3 sequences, about 95% of them singletons. The sample consisted of CD4+ T cells from PBMCs. The receptor set was obtained from a human donor in good health. The CDR3 runs from the conserved cysteine through the conserved F or W. Fields, in order: clone size, V gene, J gene, D gene, CDR3 protein, CDR3 DNA. D genes are given only for firm matches. Not every row has a clone size; where given, it reads once, few, many or a size class.

-	TRBV2	TRBJ1-4	TRBD1	CASREGQGGEKLFF	TGTGCCAGCCGTGAGGGACAGGGTGGAGAAAAACTGTTTTTT
-	TRBV30	TRBJ1-3	-	CAWSPHRDTIYF	TGTGCCTGGAGTCCCCACCGGGACACCATATATTTT
-	TRBV24-1	TRBJ2-7	TRBD1	CATSDPGQGYEQYF	TGTGCCACCAGTGATCCGGGACAGGGTTATGAGCAGTACTTC
once	TRBV2	TRBJ1-5	TRBD1	CASKGQGASQPQHF	TGTGCCAGCAAGGGACAGGGGGCGAGTCAGCCCCAGCATTTT
-	TRBV6-6	TRBJ2-2	TRBD2	CASSSAASGNTGELFF	TGTGCCAGCAGCTCCGCGGCTAGCGGGAACACCGGGGAGCTGTTTTTT
-	TRBV5-6	TRBJ1-5	TRBD1	CASSNRGNQPQHF	TGTGCCAGCAGCAACAGGGGGAATCAGCCCCAGCATTTT
-	TRBV18	TRBJ2-7	-	CASSPQGKNEQYF	TGTGCCAGCTCACCCCAGGGGAAGAACGAGCAGTACTTC
-	TRBV20-1	TRBJ2-4	-	CSASPYSLAKNIQYF	TGCAGTGCTAGTCCTTACAGTCTAGCCAAAAACATTCAGTACTTC
-	TRBV29-1	TRBJ2-1	-	CSVDIGGGSYNEQFF	TGCAGCGTTGACATCGGAGGGGGTTCCTACAATGAGCAGTTCTTC
-	TRBV5-1	TRBJ2-7	-	CASSLVGSFYEQYF	TGCGCCAGCAGCTTGGTAGGCAGTTTCTACGAGCAGTACTTC
-	TRBV11-2	TRBJ2-1	-	CASSLVGPRQFF	TGTGCCAGCAGCTTAGTTGGTCCCAGGCAGTTCTTC
-	TRBV20-1	TRBJ1-3	-	CSASGGFGNTIYF	TGCAGTGCTAGTGGTGGGTTCGGAAACACCATATATTTT
-	TRBV23-1	TRBJ1-1	-	CASSYTGTTNTEAFF	TGCGCCAGCTCCTACACCGGGACGACGAACACTGAAGCTTTCTTT
once	TRBV6-2/TRBV6-3	TRBJ2-1	-	CASKISGPSYNEQFF	TGTGCCAGCAAAATTAGCGGACCCTCCTACAATGAGCAGTTCTTC
-	TRBV20-1	TRBJ2-2	-	CSARPGMNTGELFF	TGCAGTGCTAGACCAGGAATGAACACCGGGGAGCTGTTTTTT
-	TRBV5-1	TRBJ1-5	-	CASSLSPADQPQHF	TGCGCCAGCAGCTTGTCCCCCGCAGATCAGCCCCAGCATTTT
-	TRBV28	TRBJ2-6	-	CASSLASTGANVLTF	TGTGCCAGCAGTTTAGCTAGCACTGGGGCCAACGTCCTGACTTTC
-	TRBV3-1	TRBJ2-6	TRBD1	CASSPGTVLAGANVLTF	TGTGCCAGCAGCCCGGGGACAGTCTTGGCTGGGGCCAACGTCCTGACTTTC
-	TRBV28	TRBJ2-6	-	CASSSPDRANVLTF	TGTGCCAGCAGTTCCCCTGACAGAGCCAACGTCCTGACTTTC
-	TRBV15	TRBJ2-1	-	CATSRASWGVNEQFF	TGTGCCACCAGCAGAGCTTCATGGGGAGTCAATGAGCAGTTCTTC
-	TRBV30	TRBJ2-1	TRBD2	CAWKRSGGNEQFF	TGTGCCTGGAAGAGGAGCGGGGGCAATGAGCAGTTCTTC
-	TRBV29-1	TRBJ2-2	-	CSVLEDTGELFF	TGCAGCGTTCTAGAGGACACCGGGGAGCTGTTTTTT
-	TRBV5-4	TRBJ2-4	-	CASSLDRVGKNIQYF	TGTGCCAGCAGCTTGGACAGGGTCGGCAAAAACATTCAGTACTTC
few	TRBV19	TRBJ1-5	TRBD1	CASSTDRDQPQHF	TGTGCCAGTAGTACAGACAGGGACCAGCCCCAGCATTTT
-	TRBV4-2	TRBJ2-1	TRBD2	CASSQTILAGEPRDEQFF	TGTGCCAGCAGCCAGACGATACTAGCGGGAGAGCCCCGCGATGAGCAGTTCTTC
-	TRBV6-2/TRBV6-3	TRBJ1-1	TRBD1	CASSTTGGGTEAFF	TGTGCCAGCAGTACCACAGGGGGCGGCACTGAAGCTTTCTTT
-	TRBV12-3/TRBV12-4	TRBJ2-5	-	CASSDRRAGQETQYF	TGTGCCAGCAGTGATAGGAGGGCGGGCCAAGAGACCCAGTACTTC
-	TRBV18	TRBJ1-5	-	CASSPSDYQPQHF	TGTGCCAGCTCACCATCAGATTATCAGCCCCAGCATTTT
-	TRBV5-6	TRBJ1-1	-	CASSPWTPQNTEAFF	TGTGCCAGCAGCCCGTGGACACCCCAGAACACTGAAGCTTTCTTT
-	TRBV3-1	TRBJ2-5	-	CASSQGVGTQYF	TGTGCCAGCAGCCAAGGGGTGGGGACCCAGTACTTC
-	TRBV20-1	TRBJ1-1	TRBD1	CSARSQGPLNTEAFF	TGCAGTGCGCGCTCACAGGGGCCCCTGAACACTGAAGCTTTCTTT
few	TRBV7-2	TRBJ2-5	-	CASSLTQETQYF	TGTGCCAGCAGCTTAACTCAAGAGACCCAGTACTTC
-	TRBV18	TRBJ2-2	TRBD2	CASSPAGVRTGELFF	TGTGCCAGCTCACCAGCGGGAGTCCGGACCGGGGAGCTGTTTTTT
-	TRBV20-1	TRBJ1-1	-	CSARILGEDTEAFF	TGCAGTGCTAGAATATTGGGGGAGGACACTGAAGCTTTCTTT
-	TRBV30	TRBJ2-7	-	CAWSDSGRYEQYF	TGTGCCTGGAGTGATTCGGGCAGGTACGAGCAGTACTTC
-	TRBV28	TRBJ2-7	TRBD1	CASRGRDRGPYEQYF	TGTGCCAGCAGGGGGAGGGACAGGGGACCCTACGAGCAGTACTTC
-	TRBV19	TRBJ2-6	-	CASSIRYSGANVLTF	TGTGCCAGTAGTATCAGGTACTCTGGGGCCAACGTCCTGACTTTC
once	TRBV7-2	TRBJ2-7	TRBD2	CASSSRHLTSGTGYEQYF	TGTGCCAGCAGCTCGCGCCACCTAACTAGCGGGACGGGTTACGAGCAGTACTTC
-	TRBV7-2	TRBJ2-5	-	CASSYPTGQETQYF	TGTGCCAGCAGCTATCCGACAGGTCAAGAGACCCAGTACTTC
-	TRBV27	TRBJ2-3	-	CASSWGDGSDTQYF	TGTGCCAGCAGTTGGGGCGACGGGAGCGATACGCAGTATTTT
-	TRBV20-1	TRBJ2-1	TRBD2	CSASRLAGYEQFF	TGCAGTGCTAGTCGTCTAGCGGGATATGAGCAGTTCTTC
few	TRBV29-1	TRBJ1-5	TRBD1	CSVADRFDQPQHF	TGCAGCGTTGCGGACAGGTTCGATCAGCCCCAGCATTTT
-	TRBV7-3	TRBJ2-3	-	CASSLSLHSDTQYF	TGTGCCAGCAGCTTGAGCCTTCACTCTGATACGCAGTATTTT
-	TRBV29-1	TRBJ2-5	-	CSVRQQETQYF	TGCAGCGTTAGGCAGCAAGAGACCCAGTACTTC
-	TRBV28	TRBJ2-7	-	CASSSGWGELHEQYF	TGTGCCAGCAGTTCAGGTTGGGGGGAGCTGCACGAGCAGTACTTC
-	TRBV12-3/TRBV12-4	TRBJ2-7	-	CASRSRDGHEQYF	TGTGCCAGCAGAAGCCGGGATGGCCACGAGCAGTACTTC
-	TRBV7-2	TRBJ2-1	TRBD2	CASSHSGIYNEQFF	TGTGCCAGCAGCCACAGCGGGATCTACAATGAGCAGTTCTTC
-	TRBV7-9	TRBJ2-5	TRBD1	CASILGQGVGETQYF	TGTGCCAGCATCCTCGGACAGGGGGTAGGAGAGACCCAGTACTTC
-	TRBV9	TRBJ2-3	TRBD2	CASSALAGADTQYF	TGTGCCAGCAGCGCACTAGCGGGAGCAGATACGCAGTATTTT
-	TRBV7-9	TRBJ2-1	-	CASSGSTRRSYNEQFF	TGTGCCAGCAGTGGAAGTACTCGTAGGTCCTACAATGAGCAGTTCTTC
-	TRBV20-1	TRBJ2-4	TRBD2	CSARGWASGKHGDIQYF	TGCAGTGCTAGAGGATGGGCTAGCGGGAAGCACGGGGACATTCAGTACTTC
-	TRBV15	TRBJ2-5	-	CATSIRRETQYF	TGTGCCACCAGCATTCGAAGGGAGACCCAGTACTTC
-	TRBV5-1	TRBJ2-1	TRBD2	CASSPVSGSNNEQFF	TGCGCCAGCAGCCCGGTTAGCGGGAGTAACAATGAGCAGTTCTTC
-	TRBV3-1	TRBJ2-3	-	CASSRPTTDTQYF	TGTGCCAGCAGCCGACCGACCACAGATACGCAGTATTTT
once	TRBV20-1	TRBJ2-5	TRBD2	CSARLLAGVETQYF	TGCAGTGCTAGATTGCTAGCGGGAGTAGAGACCCAGTACTTC
-	TRBV5-4	TRBJ2-1	-	CASSGSPAADEQFF	TGTGCCAGCAGCGGGTCTCCTGCGGCCGATGAGCAGTTCTTC
once	TRBV5-1	TRBJ2-3	-	CASSLATETDTQYF	TGCGCCAGCAGCTTGGCTACGGAGACAGATACGCAGTATTTT
-	TRBV29-1	TRBJ2-5	-	CSVERTVGLETQYF	TGCAGCGTCGAGCGAACAGTGGGGCTGGAGACCCAGTACTTC
-	TRBV11-2	TRBJ2-1	TRBD2	CASSSWTSAAYNEQFF	TGTGCCAGCAGCTCATGGACTAGCGCCGCCTACAATGAGCAGTTCTTC